This is a list of T cell receptor beta chains from one sample in a study of cytomegalovirus exposure and HLA in healthy donors. TCRdb keeps only in-frame clones here, not all; method: immunoSEQ multiplex PCR. Of 130,000 or so clones listed, 70% to 85% are singletons. The sample was PBMCs. Every receptor here comes from a woman aged 18-35 years in good health and CMV-seropositive. The CDR3 runs from the conserved cysteine through the conserved F or W. Fields, in order: CDR3 DNA, CDR3 protein, J gene, D gene, V gene, clone size. D genes are given only for firm matches. Expanded clones are given a class, and other clones once, few, many or no size at all.

TGTGCCAGCAGCACTCTCTTTGTCGACACCTTC | CASSTLFVDTF | TRBJ1-2 | . | TRBV2 | .
TGCGCCAGCAGCCAAGAACTGAATTCCTACGAGCAGTACTTC | CASSQELNSYEQYF | TRBJ2-7 | . | TRBV4-1 | .
TGTGCCACGGGACAATCCGCGAACACCGGGGAGCTGTTTTTT | CATGQSANTGELFF | TRBJ2-2 | . | TRBV2 | .
TGCGCCAGCAGCCAAGATCAGGGGGCGGACGAGCAGTACTTC | CASSQDQGADEQYF | TRBJ2-7 | TRBD1 | TRBV4-1 | .
TGTGCCACCAGCAAAACCGGGACAGGGGTTGAGACCCAGTACTTC | CATSKTGTGVETQYF | TRBJ2-5 | TRBD1 | TRBV15 | .
TGTGCCAGCAGTCCACAGGGAGAATGGACTGAAGCTTTCTTT | CASSPQGEWTEAFF | TRBJ1-1 | . | TRBV27 | .
TGTTCCAGCAGCTTCGGGGGCACTGAAGCTTTCTTT | CSSSFGGTEAFF | TRBJ1-1 | . | TRBV7-9 | .
TGTGCCAGCAGTTACGGAGGACTAGCGGTTACAGATACGCAGTATTTT | CASSYGGLAVTDTQYF | TRBJ2-3 | TRBD2 | TRBV6-5 | .
TGCAGTGCTAGAGACGGACAGGGGGCTTTCTTT | CSARDGQGAFF | TRBJ1-1 | TRBD1 | TRBV20-1 | .
TGCGCCAGCAGCCTGGGACTAGTAAGCGAGCAGTACTTC | CASSLGLVSEQYF | TRBJ2-7 | TRBD2 | TRBV4-1 | once
TGCGCCAGCAGCCCGCCAAGCGATGGCTACACCTTC | CASSPPSDGYTF | TRBJ1-2 | . | TRBV5-1 | .
TGTGCCAGCAGTTTAACGGGGGTCCTACCCCCCTACAATGAGCAGTTCTTC | CASSLTGVLPPYNEQFF | TRBJ2-1 | . | TRBV27 | .
TGCGCCAGCAGCCTCGGACAGGGGGCCTACGAGCAGTACTTC | CASSLGQGAYEQYF | TRBJ2-7 | TRBD1 | TRBV5-1 | .
TGTGCCAGCAGGACCGCGGGGGGGCCAAACACCGGGGAGCTGTTTTTT | CASRTAGGPNTGELFF | TRBJ2-2 | TRBD2 | TRBV25-1 | .
TGTGCCAGCAGCGGGGGGAGTTTAACTGAAGCTTTCTTT | CASSGGSLTEAFF | TRBJ1-1 | . | TRBV13 | .
TGTGCCAGCAGCCTAATAGGACAGGGGGCAGTCGAGCAGTACTTC | CASSLIGQGAVEQYF | TRBJ2-7 | TRBD1 | TRBV7-9 | .
TGTGCCAGCAGTTTCGGGACAGGGAATGGCTACACCTTC | CASSFGTGNGYTF | TRBJ1-2 | TRBD1 | TRBV27 | .
TGCGCCAGCAGCGGGACAGGGGATGGGGAGACCCAGTACTTC | CASSGTGDGETQYF | TRBJ2-5 | TRBD1 | TRBV5-1 | .
TGCGCCAGCAGCCACTACACTGAAGCTTTCTTT | CASSHYTEAFF | TRBJ1-1 | . | TRBV4-1 | .
TGTGCCAGCAGTCGCACAGGGGATACCGGGGAGCTGTTTTTT | CASSRTGDTGELFF | TRBJ2-2 | TRBD1 | TRBV6-5 | .
TGTGCCAGCAGCCATGGACAGGCTAGCAATCAGCCCCAGCATTTT | CASSHGQASNQPQHF | TRBJ1-5 | TRBD1 | TRBV28 | .
TGTGCCAGCTCACCTAGTACAGGGTCTGGAAACACCATATATTTT | CASSPSTGSGNTIYF | TRBJ1-3 | . | TRBV18 | once
TGTGCCAGCAGTTACGGGCGGGGGTCCTACGAGCAGTACTTC | CASSYGRGSYEQYF | TRBJ2-7 | TRBD2 | TRBV6-5 | .
TGTGCCAGCAGTGATGGTTTGAGCTCCTACAATGAGCAGTTCTTC | CASSDGLSSYNEQFF | TRBJ2-1 | . | TRBV2 | few
TGTGCCAGCAGTTACGGGACAGGCTCTGGGGCCAACGTCCTGACTTTC | CASSYGTGSGANVLTF | TRBJ2-6 | TRBD1 | TRBV6-5 | once
TGTGCCAGCAGTCCAGGGGGAGATTCACCCCTCCACTTT | CASSPGGDSPLHF | TRBJ1-6 | TRBD1 | TRBV13 | .
TGTGCCAGCAGCTTAGGATTCAGGGGCCCAGACAATGAGCAGTTCTTC | CASSLGFRGPDNEQFF | TRBJ2-1 | . | TRBV7-2 | .
TGTGCCAGCAGTCTACAGGGGGTTGCTTACGAGCAGTACTTC | CASSLQGVAYEQYF | TRBJ2-7 | TRBD1 | TRBV28 | .